Presented here are 11 T cell receptor beta chains from one specimen sequenced in a study of T cells in narcolepsy. Generated by immunoSEQ multiplex PCR, the TCRdb table keeps only in-frame clones and is missing some. The sample consists of about 20,000 clones, around 83% of them appearing once. Sample: memory (CD45RA-) CD4+ T cells from blood. These receptors were taken from a human donor in good health.

This sequence joins TRBV6-5 and TRBJ2-7; tentatively, D is TRBD2 (6 bases). Per germline, CDR1 MNHEY and CDR2 SVGAGI. This CDR3 comprises 14 residues. V was cut by 5 bases and J by 5 bases, with 16 bases left in between. CDR3 protein: CASSQDGGRHEQYF. In DNA form, the CDR3 reads TGTGCCAGCAGTCAGGACGGGGGAAGACACGAGCAGTACTTC.

This chain connects TRBV5-1 to TRBJ2-1, with 11 nucleotides matching TRBD2. The CDR3 is 16 amino acids. V was clipped by 0 bases and J by 4 bases; unmatched bases: 3. Germline V gives CDR1 SGHRS, CDR2 YFSETQ. This chain's CDR3 is CASSLVASGRYNEQFF. The CDR3 coding sequence is TGCGCCAGCAGCTTGGTCGCTAGCGGGAGGTACAATGAGCAGTTCTTC.

The chain uses TRBV4-1 and TRBJ2-7; D gene unclear. The CDR3 extends over 17 amino acids. Trimming removed 0 bases from V and 2 bases from J, with 17 bases in between. From germline, CDR1 is MGHRA and CDR2 YSYEKL. CDR3 DNA sequence: TGCGCCAGCAGCCAAGAGACGGCGACATCCTTTACCTACGAGCAGTACTTC. Residues: CASSQETATSFTYEQYF.

This chain's CDR3 is CAWSQGRAFF. CDR3 DNA sequence: TGTGCCTGGAGTCAGGGGAGAGCTTTCTTT. The rearrangement uses TRBV30 and TRBJ1-1; maybe TRBD1 (6 bases). The germline V and J ends were trimmed by 2 bases and 10 bases, with 8 bases remaining between them. Germline-derived CDR1 and CDR2 are GTSNPN and SVGIG (reference sequence). CDR3 length equals 10 residues.

The chain carries TRBV11-2 and TRBJ2-2; 9 positions agree with TRBD1. Germline trimming cut 5 bases from V and 5 bases from J; bases unmatched to any gene: 12. There are 17 residues in the CDR3. CDR1 is SGHAT and CDR2 is FQNNGV in the germline V gene. The CDR3 nucleotides read TGTGCCAGCAGCCTCCATTACAGGGGGCGTAAGACCGGGGAGCTGTTTTTT. Translation gives CASSLHYRGRKTGELFF.

This chain links TRBV5-1 with TRBJ1-4, with 7 bases that match TRBD1. The CDR3 runs 15 residues. The V gene's germline CDR1 is SGHRS and CDR2 YFSETQ. V was pared by 4 bases and J by 0 bases, with 3 bases of the junction left unmatched. This CDR3 reads CASSIGQATNEKLFF. The CDR3 DNA reads TGCGCCAGCAGCATAGGACAGGCAACTAATGAAAAACTGTTTTTT.

This rearrangement joins TRBV14 to TRBJ2-5; possibly TRBD1 or TRBD2 for D (5 bases each). CDR1 SGHDN and CDR2 FVKESK come from the germline V gene. V was shortened by 3 bases and J by 1 base, with 12 bases between the two germline ends. The CDR3 contains 15 residues. The CDR3 region is CASSHRGGGQETQYF. CDR3 coding DNA: TGTGCCAGCAGCCACCGGGGTGGGGGCCAAGAGACCCAGTACTTC. The full variable domain, in which reference TRBV14 and TRBJ2-5 provide the parts outside the CDR3, is EAGVTQFPSHSVIEKGQTVTLRCDPISGHDNLYWYRRVMGKEIKFLLHFVKESKQDESGMPNNRFLAERTGGTYSTLKVQPAELEDSGVYFCASSHRGGGQETQYFGPGTRLLVL.

V is TRBV7-2 and J is TRBJ1-1, with D maybe TRBD1 (6 bases). V was cut by 5 bases and J by 8 bases, with 12 bases left in between. There are 12 residues in the CDR3. The germline gives CDR1 SGHTA, CDR2 FQGNSA. CDR3 coding DNA: TGTGCCAGCAGCCCCTTGGGACAAGAAGCTTTCTTT. Translating it yields CASSPLGQEAFF.

About this clone itself: The sample holds other DNA sequences that translate to the same CDR3. The chain uses TRBV10-3 and TRBJ2-2, with no clear D. In germline, CDR1 is ENHRY, CDR2 SYGVKD. The CDR3 has 18 residues. Trimming shortened V by 2 bases and J by 6 bases, and 22 bases separated the two germline ends. CDR3 sequence (DNA): TGTGCCATCAGTGAGAATCTGATGGCGCTAGAGAATTCCGGGGAGCTGTTTTTT. The encoded protein is CAISENLMALENSGELFF.

The CDR3 coding sequence is TGTGCCAGCATCCCCTTCGGGACAGTCTTTTACGAGCAGTACTTC. Encoded protein: CASIPFGTVFYEQYF. V is TRBV6-1 and J is TRBJ2-7; 7 bases match TRBD1. CDR3 size: 15 residues. V dropped 7 bases and J dropped 4; count of bases not matched to a gene: 13. The germline V gene has CDR1 MNHNS and CDR2 SASEGT.

The chain combines TRBV6-1 with TRBJ2-7; D ambiguous. Germline CDR1 MNHNS, CDR2 SASEGT. The CDR3 runs to 14 residues. The V end was cut by 0 bases, the J end by 3 bases, with 9 bases between. The chain's CDR3 is CASSEAGNLYEQYF. CDR3 bases: TGTGCCAGCAGTGAAGCAGGGAACCTCTACGAGCAGTACTTC.